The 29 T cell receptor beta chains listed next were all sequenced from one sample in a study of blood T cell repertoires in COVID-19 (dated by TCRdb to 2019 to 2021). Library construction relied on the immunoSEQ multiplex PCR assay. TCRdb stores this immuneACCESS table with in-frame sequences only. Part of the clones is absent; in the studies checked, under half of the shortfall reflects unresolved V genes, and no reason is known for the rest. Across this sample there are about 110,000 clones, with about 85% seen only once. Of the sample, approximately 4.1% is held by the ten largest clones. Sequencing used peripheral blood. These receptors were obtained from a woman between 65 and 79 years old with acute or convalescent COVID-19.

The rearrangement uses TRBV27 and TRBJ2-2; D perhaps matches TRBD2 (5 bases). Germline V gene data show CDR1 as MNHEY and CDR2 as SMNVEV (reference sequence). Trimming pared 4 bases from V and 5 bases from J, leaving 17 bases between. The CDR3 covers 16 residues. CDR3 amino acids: CASSYTGIPRTGELFF. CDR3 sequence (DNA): TGTGCCAGCAGTTACACCGGGATCCCGCGGACCGGGGAGCTGTTTTTT.

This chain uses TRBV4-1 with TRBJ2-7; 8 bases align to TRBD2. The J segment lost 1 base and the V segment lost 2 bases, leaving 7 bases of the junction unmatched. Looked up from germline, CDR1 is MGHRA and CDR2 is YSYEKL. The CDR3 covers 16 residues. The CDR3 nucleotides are TGCGCCAGCAGCCAATCCGCGGGCGGGAGGTCCTACGAGCAGTACTTC. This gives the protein CASSQSAGGRSYEQYF.

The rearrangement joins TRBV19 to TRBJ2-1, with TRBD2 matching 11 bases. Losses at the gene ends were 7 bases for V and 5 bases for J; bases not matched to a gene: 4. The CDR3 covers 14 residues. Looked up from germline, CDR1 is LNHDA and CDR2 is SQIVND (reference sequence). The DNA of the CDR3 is TGTGCCAGTATTAGCGGGAGGGCAGACAATGAGCAGTTCTTC. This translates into CASISGRADNEQFF.

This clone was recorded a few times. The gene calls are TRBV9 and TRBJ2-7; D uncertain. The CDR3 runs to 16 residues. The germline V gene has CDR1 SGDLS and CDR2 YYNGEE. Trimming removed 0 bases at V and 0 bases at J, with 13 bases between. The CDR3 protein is CASSVVSFPLSYEQYV. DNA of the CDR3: TGTGCCAGCAGCGTAGTCAGTTTCCCCCTCTCCTACGAGCAGTACGTC.

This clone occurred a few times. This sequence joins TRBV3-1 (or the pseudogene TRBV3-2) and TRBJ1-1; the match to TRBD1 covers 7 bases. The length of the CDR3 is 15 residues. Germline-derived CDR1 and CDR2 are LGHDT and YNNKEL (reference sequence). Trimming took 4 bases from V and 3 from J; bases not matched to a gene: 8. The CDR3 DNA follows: TGTGCCAGCAGCCGGGGGACAGCCAAGTACACTGAAGCTTTCTTT. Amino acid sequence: CASSRGTAKYTEAFF.

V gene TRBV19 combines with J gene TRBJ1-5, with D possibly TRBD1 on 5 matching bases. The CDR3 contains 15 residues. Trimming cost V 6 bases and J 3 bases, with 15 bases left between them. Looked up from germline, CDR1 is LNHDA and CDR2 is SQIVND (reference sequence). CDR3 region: CASRPADSYNQPQHF. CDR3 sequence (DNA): TGTGCCAGTAGGCCAGCCGACAGCTACAATCAGCCCCAGCATTTT.

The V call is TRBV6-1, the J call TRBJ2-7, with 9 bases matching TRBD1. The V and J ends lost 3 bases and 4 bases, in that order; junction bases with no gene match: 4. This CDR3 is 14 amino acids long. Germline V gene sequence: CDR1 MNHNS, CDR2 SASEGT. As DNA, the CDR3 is TGTGCCAGCAGTGATCCGGGACAGGGTTACGAGCAGTACTTC. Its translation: CASSDPGQGYEQYF.

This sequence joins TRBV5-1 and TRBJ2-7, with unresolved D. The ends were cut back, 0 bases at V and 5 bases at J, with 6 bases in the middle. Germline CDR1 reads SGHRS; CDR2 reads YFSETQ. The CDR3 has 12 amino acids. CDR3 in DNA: TGCGCCAGCAGCTTGGCTACTAACGAGCAGTACTTC. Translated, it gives CASSLATNEQYF.

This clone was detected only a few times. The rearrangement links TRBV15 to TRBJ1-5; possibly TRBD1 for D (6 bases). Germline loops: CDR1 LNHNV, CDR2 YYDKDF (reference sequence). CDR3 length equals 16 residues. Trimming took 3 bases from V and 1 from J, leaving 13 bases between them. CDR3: CATSRANRGSNQPQHF. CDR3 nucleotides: TGTGCCACCAGCAGGGCTAATAGGGGGAGCAATCAGCCCCAGCATTTT.

As DNA, the CDR3 is TGTGCCAGCAGCTTTACGCGGGACCCTTTCAATGAGCAGTTCTTC. It specifies CASSFTRDPFNEQFF. The chain has TRBV7-2 and TRBJ2-1; D may be TRBD2 (6 bases). The CDR3 consists of 15 residues. Trimming cost V 3 bases and J 6 bases, with 15 bases left between them. The V gene's germline CDR1 is SGHTA and CDR2 FQGNSA. The full variable domain, completed using reference TRBV7-2 and TRBJ2-1, is GAGVSQSPSNKVTEKGKDVELRCDPISGHTALYWYRQSLGQGLEFLIYFQGNSAPDKSGLPSDRFSAERTGGSVSTLTIQRTQQEDSAVYLCASSFTRDPFNEQFFGPGTRLTVL.

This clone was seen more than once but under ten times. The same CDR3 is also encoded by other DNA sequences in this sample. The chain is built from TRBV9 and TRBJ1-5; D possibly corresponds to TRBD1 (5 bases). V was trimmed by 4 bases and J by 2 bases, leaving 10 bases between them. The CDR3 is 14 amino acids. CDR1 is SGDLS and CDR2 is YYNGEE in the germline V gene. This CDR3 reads CASSPGGGNQPQHF. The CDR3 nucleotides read TGTGCCAGCAGCCCCGGGGGGGGCAATCAGCCCCAGCATTTT.

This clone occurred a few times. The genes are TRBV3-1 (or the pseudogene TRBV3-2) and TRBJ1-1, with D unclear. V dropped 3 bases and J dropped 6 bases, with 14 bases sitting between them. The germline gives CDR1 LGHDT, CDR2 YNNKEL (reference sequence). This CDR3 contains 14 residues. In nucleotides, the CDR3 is TGTGCCAGCAGCCAGAAGGGAACCGGGGCTGAAGCTTTCTTT. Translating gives CASSQKGTGAEAFF.

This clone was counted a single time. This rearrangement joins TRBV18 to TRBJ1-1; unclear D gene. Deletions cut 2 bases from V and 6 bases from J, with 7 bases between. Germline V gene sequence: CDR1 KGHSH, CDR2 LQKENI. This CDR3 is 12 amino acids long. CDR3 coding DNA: TGTGCCAGCTCACCAGGCCGGGCTGAAGCTTTCTTT. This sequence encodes CASSPGRAEAFF. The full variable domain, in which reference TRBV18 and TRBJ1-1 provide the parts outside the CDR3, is NAGVMQNPRHLVRRRGQEARLRCSPMKGHSHVYWYRQLPEEGLKFMVYLQKENIIDESGMPKERFSAEFPKEGPSILRIQQVVRGDSAAYFCASSPGRAEAFFGQGTRLTVV.

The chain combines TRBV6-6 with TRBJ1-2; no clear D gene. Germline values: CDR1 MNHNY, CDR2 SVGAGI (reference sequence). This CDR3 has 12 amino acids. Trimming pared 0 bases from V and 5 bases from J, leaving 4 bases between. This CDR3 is CASSYSEYGYTF. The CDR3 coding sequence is TGTGCCAGCAGTTACTCTGAGTATGGCTACACCTTC.

The CDR3 reads CASSPGGTGSRPQHF. CDR3 nucleotides: TGTGCCAGCAGTCCGGGGGGGACGGGTAGTCGGCCCCAGCATTTT. V gene TRBV27 combines with J gene TRBJ1-5; weak D call: TRBD1 (5 bases). CDR1 MNHEY and CDR2 SMNVEV come from the germline V gene (reference sequence). This CDR3 is 15 amino acids long. Trimming left V 5 bases short and J 9 bases short, with 20 bases between.

The CDR3, as DNA: TGTGCCAGCAGCGCGCAGGGGAAGCACTATGGCTACACCTTC. Protein product: CASSAQGKHYGYTF. The chain combines TRBV7-9 with TRBJ1-2; D perhaps matches TRBD1 (6 bases). Germline loops: CDR1 SEHNR, CDR2 FQNEAQ (reference sequence). The length of the CDR3 is 14 residues. Trimming left V 5 bases short and J 3 bases short, with 13 bases between. Supplemented by reference TRBV7-9 and TRBJ1-2, the full variable domain reads DTGVSQNPRHKITKRGQNVTFRCDPISEHNRLYWYRQTLGQGPEFLTYFQNEAQLEKSRLLSDRFSAERPKGSFSTLEIQRTEQGDSAMYLCASSAQGKHYGYTFGSGTRLTVV.

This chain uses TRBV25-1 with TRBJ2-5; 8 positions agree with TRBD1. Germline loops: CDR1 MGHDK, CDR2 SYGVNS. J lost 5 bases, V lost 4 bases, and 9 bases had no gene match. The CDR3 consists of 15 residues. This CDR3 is CASSAIQGAEETQYF. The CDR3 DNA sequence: TGTGCCAGCAGTGCGATTCAGGGGGCTGAGGAGACCCAGTACTTC.

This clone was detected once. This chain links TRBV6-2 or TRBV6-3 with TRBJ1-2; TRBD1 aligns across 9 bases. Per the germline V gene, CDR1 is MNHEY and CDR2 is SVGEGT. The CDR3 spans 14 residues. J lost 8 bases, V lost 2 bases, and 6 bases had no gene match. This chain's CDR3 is CASSYPTGGKGYTF. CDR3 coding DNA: TGTGCCAGCAGTTACCCTACAGGGGGCAAGGGCTACACCTTC.

The CDR3 coding sequence is TGTGCCAGCAGTTTCAACAGGGGGGCCGAGACCCAGTACTTC. It codes for CASSFNRGAETQYF. V is TRBV27 and J is TRBJ2-5; 8 bases match TRBD1. The CDR3 totals 14 residues. Germline lookup yields CDR1 MNHEY and CDR2 SMNVEV (reference sequence). The trim removed 3 bases at V and 5 bases at J, leaving 5 bases unmatched.

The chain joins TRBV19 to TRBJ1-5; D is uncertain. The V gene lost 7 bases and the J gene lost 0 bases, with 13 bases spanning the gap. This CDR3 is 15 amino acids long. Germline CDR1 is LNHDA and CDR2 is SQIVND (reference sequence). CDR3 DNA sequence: TGTGCCAGTATCCCAGCAGGAAATAGCAATCAGCCCCAGCATTTT. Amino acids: CASIPAGNSNQPQHF.

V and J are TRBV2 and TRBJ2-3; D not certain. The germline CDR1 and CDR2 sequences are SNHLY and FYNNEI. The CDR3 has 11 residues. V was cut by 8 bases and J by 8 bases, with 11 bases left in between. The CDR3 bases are TGTGCCAGCGAGATAGCTGGTACGCAGTATTTT. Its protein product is CASEIAGTQYF.

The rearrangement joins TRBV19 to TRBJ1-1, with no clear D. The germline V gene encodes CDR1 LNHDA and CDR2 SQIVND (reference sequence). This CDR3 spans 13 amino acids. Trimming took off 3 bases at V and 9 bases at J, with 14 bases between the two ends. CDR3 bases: TGTGCCAGTAGTATGGCCGGGTACGCGAAAGCTTTCTTT. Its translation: CASSMAGYAKAFF.

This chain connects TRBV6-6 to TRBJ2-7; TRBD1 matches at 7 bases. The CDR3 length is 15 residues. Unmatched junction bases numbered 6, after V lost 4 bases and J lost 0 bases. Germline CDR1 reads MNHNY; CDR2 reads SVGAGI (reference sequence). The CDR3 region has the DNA TGTGCCAGCAGTTTAGGACAGGTCCTCTCCTACGAGCAGTACGTC. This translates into CASSLGQVLSYEQYV.

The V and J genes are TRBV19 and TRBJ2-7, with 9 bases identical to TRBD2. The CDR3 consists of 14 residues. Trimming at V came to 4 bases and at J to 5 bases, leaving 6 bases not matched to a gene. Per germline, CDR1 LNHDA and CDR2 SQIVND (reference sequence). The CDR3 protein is CASSTGTSLHEQYF. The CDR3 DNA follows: TGTGCCAGTAGTACCGGGACTAGCTTGCACGAGCAGTACTTC.

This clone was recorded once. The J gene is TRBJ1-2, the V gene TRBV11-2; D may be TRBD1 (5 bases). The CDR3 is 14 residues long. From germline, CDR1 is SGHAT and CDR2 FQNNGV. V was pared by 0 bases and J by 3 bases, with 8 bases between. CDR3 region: CASSLDLTDYGYTF. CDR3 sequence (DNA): TGTGCCAGCAGCTTAGATCTGACAGACTATGGCTACACCTTC.

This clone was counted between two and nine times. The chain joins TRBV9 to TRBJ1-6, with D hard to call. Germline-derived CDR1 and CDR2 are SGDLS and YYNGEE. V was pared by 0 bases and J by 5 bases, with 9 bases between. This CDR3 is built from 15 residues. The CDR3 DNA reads TGTGCCAGCAGCGTAGAAGGGCGGGATAATTCACCCCTCCACTTT. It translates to CASSVEGRDNSPLHF. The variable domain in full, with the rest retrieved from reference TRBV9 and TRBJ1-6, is DSGVTQTPKHLITATGQRVTLRCSPRSGDLSVYWYQQSLDQGLQFLIQYYNGEERAKGNILERFSAQQFPDLHSELNLSSLELGDSALYFCASSVEGRDNSPLHFGNGTRLTVT.

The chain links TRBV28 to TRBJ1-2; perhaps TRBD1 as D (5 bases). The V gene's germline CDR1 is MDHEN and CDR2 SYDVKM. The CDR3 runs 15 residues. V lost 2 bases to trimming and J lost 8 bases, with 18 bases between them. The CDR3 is CASSLSSQGKQGYTF. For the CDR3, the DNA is TGTGCCAGCAGTTTAAGCTCTCAGGGTAAACAGGGCTACACCTTC.

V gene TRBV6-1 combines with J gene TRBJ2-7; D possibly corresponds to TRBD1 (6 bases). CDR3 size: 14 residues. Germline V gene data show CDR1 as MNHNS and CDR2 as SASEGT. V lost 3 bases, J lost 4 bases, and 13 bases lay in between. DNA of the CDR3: TGTGCCAGCAGTGACCCGGGACAACTTTACGAGCAGTACTTC. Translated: CASSDPGQLYEQYF.

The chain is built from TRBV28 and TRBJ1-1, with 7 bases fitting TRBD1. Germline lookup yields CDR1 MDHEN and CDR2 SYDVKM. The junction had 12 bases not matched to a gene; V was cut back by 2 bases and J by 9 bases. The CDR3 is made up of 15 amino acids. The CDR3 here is CASSLRTGRKSKAFF. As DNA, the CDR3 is TGTGCCAGCAGTTTACGGACAGGCCGAAAGTCTAAAGCTTTCTTT.